The TCR beta chain under discussion was sequenced for a study of blood T cells in healthy people across ages. Study-wide results and limits: Greater diversity and more naive CD4+ cells were seen in long-lived donors than in aged donors.

Then a second PCR, running roughly 6 to 11 cycles, was carried out with a sample-barcoded 5' primer and a J-beta primer mix. MiXCR, run by TCRdb on the 5' RACE reads, gives a single entry per CDR3 protein. Of about 1.7 million distinct CDR3 sequences in the sample, 28% were seen once. Ranging in age from about 6 to 95, the donors were healthy Caucasian individuals from Russia. Isolation of PBMCs gave at least 6 million cells per sample. This clonotype was detected only a few times. The antigen remains undetermined. Sample: blood. The receptor comes from a woman aged 25 to 39 in good health.

The CDR3, as DNA: TGTGCCAGCAGTCAAGGACAGGTTGAAGCTTTCTTT. It translates to CASSQGQVEAFF. This sequence joins TRBV12-3 or TRBV12-4 and TRBJ1-1, with 7 bases identical to TRBD1. Trimming at V came to 5 bases and at J to 7 bases, leaving 4 bases not matched to a gene. The CDR3 consists of 12 residues.